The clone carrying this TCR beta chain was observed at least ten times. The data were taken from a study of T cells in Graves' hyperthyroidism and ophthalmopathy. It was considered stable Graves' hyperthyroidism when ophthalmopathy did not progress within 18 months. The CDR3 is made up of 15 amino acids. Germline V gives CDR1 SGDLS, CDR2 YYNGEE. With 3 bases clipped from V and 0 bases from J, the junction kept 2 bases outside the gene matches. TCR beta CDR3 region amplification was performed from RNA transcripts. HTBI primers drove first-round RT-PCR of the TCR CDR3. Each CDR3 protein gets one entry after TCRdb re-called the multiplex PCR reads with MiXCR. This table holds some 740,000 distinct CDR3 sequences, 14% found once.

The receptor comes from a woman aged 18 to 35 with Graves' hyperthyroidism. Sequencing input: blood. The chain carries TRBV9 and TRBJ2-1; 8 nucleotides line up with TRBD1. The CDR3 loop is CASSATGGSYNEQFF. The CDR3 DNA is TGTGCCAGCAGCGCCACAGGGGGCTCCTACAATGAGCAGTTCTTC.